This T cell receptor (beta chain) appears in the sequencing data of a study of CD8+ T cells in alopecia areata. General study results and limits: Higher clonality was seen in lesional scalp than in normal scalp, especially in alopecia totalis/universalis.

TCR sequencing used cDNA made by reverse transcription of extracted RNA. Method: immunoSEQ multiplex PCR; TCRdb's copy keeps in-frame clones and lacks some. Of around 110,000 clones in the sample, roughly 50% were seen once. Treatment of the sample: oral pan-JAK inhibitor, 5-10 mg twice daily. As for this clone: No antigen is known for it.

The CDR3 has 15 residues. V lost 3 bases and J lost 5, with 14 bases in between. The germline CDR1 and CDR2 sequences are WSHSY and SAAADI. Sequenced here: CD8+ T cells sorted from blood, sampled at week 24, from a patient treated with tofacitinib. This sequence joins TRBV10-2 and TRBJ2-1; D gene uncertain. The sequence derives from a human donor with alopecia areata. CDR3 in amino acids: CASSDIRNYNNEQFF. As DNA, the CDR3 is TGCGCCAGCAGTGACATTCGTAACTACAACAATGAGCAGTTCTTC.